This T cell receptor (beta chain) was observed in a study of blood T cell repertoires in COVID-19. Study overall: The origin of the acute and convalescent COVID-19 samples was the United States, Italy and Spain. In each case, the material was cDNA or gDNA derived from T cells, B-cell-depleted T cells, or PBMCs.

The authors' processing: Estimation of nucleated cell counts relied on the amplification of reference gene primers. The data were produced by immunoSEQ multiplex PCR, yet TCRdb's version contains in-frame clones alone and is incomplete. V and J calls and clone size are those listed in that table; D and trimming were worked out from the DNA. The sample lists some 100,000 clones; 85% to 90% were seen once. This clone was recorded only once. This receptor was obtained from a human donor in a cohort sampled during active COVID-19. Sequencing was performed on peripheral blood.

CDR3 DNA sequence: TGTGCCAGCAGCTTAGAACTTAGGGACAGATGGAACACTGAAGCTTTCTTT. Amino acid sequence: CASSLELRDRWNTEAFF. The chain links TRBV7-2 to TRBJ1-1; 7 positions match TRBD1. Germline V gives CDR1 SGHTA, CDR2 FQGNSA. The CDR3 is 17 residues long. With V trimmed by 1 base and J by 1 base, 9 bases remained unmatched.